The present entry profiles one TCR beta chain with its context. The specificity of this receptor is unknown. Base qualities were left out, and no much larger clone turns up one base away. The sample originates from a study of shared clonotypes between healthy human individuals (dated by TCRdb to the early 2020s). About the full investigation: A couple of women and a few men aged 18 to 49 years were included in the cohort. For each donor, three plates each were used for CD4 naive and CD4 memory, two plates were used for CD8 naive, and one plate was used for CD8 memory. To estimate repertoire size and how much clonotypes are shared between individuals, the study performed deep sequencing of blood TCR repertoires from a few healthy adults. Between about 0.85 and 9.5 billion PBMCs per donor were obtained by leukapheresis. To increase sequencing depth and limit assay-specific biases, different laboratories used diverse techniques to prepare libraries and sequence TCR repertoires.

Using the deep immunoSEQ assay, TCR CDR3 regions were amplified from genomic DNA by multiplex PCR. Genomic DNA extracted from each cell subset was distributed evenly over all wells of several immunoSEQ 96-well plates, and each plate served as one replicate. Each replicate PCR for sorted subsets received about 220 ng genomic DNA, equal to tens of thousands of T cell genomes. The purified libraries were quantified using a Qubit 3.0 fluorometer, sized with a Bioanalyzer 2100, and then quantified again using the KAPA Library Quantification kit. Each immunoSEQ 96-well plate was sequenced on its own single-read 150-cycle Illumina NextSeq 550 flow cell. In the original analysis: Because the immunoSEQ output included only junctional sequences and no quality scores, the filtering could not be the same as the filtering used for full-length reads. Sequences were annotated with PyIR, a Python wrapper for IgBLAST v1.9, using IMGT germline references to assign V/J genes and CDR3. Reads with weak V/J assignments (E-value above 1e-6), missing CDR3, stop codons, out-of-frame junctions, or ambiguous translated residues were removed. V3J clonotypes were defined as sequences sharing the same inferred V gene, J gene, and CDR3 amino acid sequence. Percentage overlap between repertoires was calculated by dividing the number of shared unique clonotypes by the size of the smaller repertoire. Repertoire richness was assessed with RTK rarefaction, the Chao1 estimator, and Recon v2.1 estimates of unobserved clonotypes. For all TCRbeta clonotypes obtained by the gDNA method from a handful of donors, generation probabilities were computed with OLGA. As stored in TCRdb, this immuneACCESS dataset retains in-frame rearrangements with V and J assigned. A fraction of the clones does not appear; measured against another copy, unresolved V genes explain less than half of the discrepancy, and the remainder lacks a known reason. That table gives V, J and clone size, and the DNA gave D and trimming. The sample table holds fewer than 1 million clones, of which 96% were seen once. The ten top clones hold around 0.21% of the sample.

Measured from the cysteine to the phenylalanine, the CDR3 is 15 residues long. Just the 45-base CDR3 DNA is kept, in frame starting at base 1. Germline trimming amounts to 2 bases on V and 5 bases on J, with 6 as the count of junction bases outside the gene matches. As encoded in the germline V gene (reference sequence), CDR1 is MNHNY while CDR2 is SVGAGI. CD8 naive samples consisted of CD45RO-negative cells that were positively selected for CCR7, yielding a CD45RA+CCR7+ population without TemRA cells. Donors were healthy HIV-negative adults with no recently reported acute infections or vaccinations. Every donor was a Caucasian adult living in Nashville, Tennessee, USA. After blood collection by leukapheresis, PBMCs were isolated using Ficoll-Histopaque density gradient centrifugation and then cryopreserved in the vapor phase of liquid nitrogen. Analytical flow cytometry was used to check the purity and quantity of each magnetically sorted T cell population. From each sorted fraction, genomic DNA was isolated and quantified by UV absorbance on a Nanodrop 2000c.

On the study overall, not on this receptor specifically: Sampling was restricted to blood, and TCR repertoires in tissue are likely to differ from TCR repertoires in blood. Pairwise subsampling indicated that sequencing depth was expected to affect the degree of clonotype sharing among donors. Because the study included only a small number of donors, the genetic and exposure-history diversity represented was limited. Even with the large sequencing depth, rarefaction of the sorted-subset datasets indicated that sequencing was incomplete. Estimated clonotype richness was generally larger for naive than for memory subsets. Compared with non-shared clonotypes, clonotypes shared by all four sorted-subset donors had higher generation probabilities. About 4.5% of naive CD4, 3.5% of naive CD8, 2% to 2.5% of memory CD4, and more than 0.35% of memory CD8 clonotypes were shared across a few donors.

The TCR was taken from a man aged 30 to 39 in good health. Sample: naive CD8+ T cells sorted from blood. What this sample's cell subset or site label stands for: CD45RA+CCR7+. The chain is made from TRBV6-6 and TRBJ1-5; 7 bases in between match TRBD1. For the CDR3, the sequence is CASSYGPQGHQPQHF. At the DNA level, the sequence is TGTGCCAGCAGTTACGGACCACAGGGGCATCAGCCCCAGCATTTT.